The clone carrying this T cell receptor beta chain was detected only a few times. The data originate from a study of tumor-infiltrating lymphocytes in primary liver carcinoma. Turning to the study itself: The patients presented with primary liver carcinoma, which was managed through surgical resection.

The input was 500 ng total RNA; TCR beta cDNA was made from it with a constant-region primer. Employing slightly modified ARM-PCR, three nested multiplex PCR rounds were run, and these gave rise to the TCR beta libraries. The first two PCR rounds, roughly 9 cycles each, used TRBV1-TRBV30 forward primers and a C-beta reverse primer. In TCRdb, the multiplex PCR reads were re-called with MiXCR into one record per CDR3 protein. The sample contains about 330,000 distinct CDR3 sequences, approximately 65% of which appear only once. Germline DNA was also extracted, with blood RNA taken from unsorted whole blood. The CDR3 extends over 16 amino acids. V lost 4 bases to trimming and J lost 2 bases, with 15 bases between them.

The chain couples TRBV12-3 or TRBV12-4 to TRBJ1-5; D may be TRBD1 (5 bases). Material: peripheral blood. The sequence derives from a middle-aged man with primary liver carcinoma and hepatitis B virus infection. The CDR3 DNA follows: TGTGCCAGCAGTTCATGGCAGGGAGGGGGCAATCAGCCCCAGCATTTT. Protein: CASSSWQGGGNQPQHF.